Listed here are 5 T cell receptor beta chains from one sample, sequenced in a study of cytomegalovirus exposure and HLA in healthy donors (dated by TCRdb to the late 2010s). The library was generated by the immunoSEQ multiplex PCR assay. For the multiplex PCR, a mixture combining 60 forward primers for TCR Vbeta segments and 13 reverse primers for TCR Jbeta segments was used. TCRdb obtained this table from immuneACCESS and retained in-frame rearrangements with V and J assigned. These tables miss some clones; where compared with another copy, unresolved V genes account for less than half of the shortfall, and the remainder is unexplained. The sample's own table lists over 200,000 clones. The ten largest account for about 1% of the sample. The specimen sequenced was PBMCs. The source of these receptors is a woman in her 30s in good health and CMV-seropositive.

The chain is built from TRBV2 and TRBJ2-7, with TRBD1 as a possible D gene (5 bases). Trimming cost V 5 bases and J 4 bases, with 15 bases left between them. Germline values: CDR1 SNHLY, CDR2 FYNNEI. The CDR3 contains 14 residues. CDR3 sequence: CASSSREDFYEQYF. The CDR3 DNA sequence: TGTGCCAGCAGTTCCAGGGAAGATTTTTACGAGCAGTACTTC.

V and J are TRBV28 and TRBJ2-7; a possible D gene is TRBD1 (5 bases). The germline V gene has CDR1 MDHEN and CDR2 SYDVKM. V lost 4 bases and J lost 4, with 11 bases in between. The CDR3 is 13 residues long. CDR3 DNA: TGTGCCAGCAGTTGGGGCAGTGTGTACGAGCAGTACTTC. Amino acid sequence: CASSWGSVYEQYF.

The genes are TRBV5-6 and TRBJ1-2; 7 nucleotides match TRBD1. V shed 4 bases and J 5 bases; nucleotides not matched to a gene: 14. The CDR3 is 16 residues long. Germline V gene lookup returns CDR1 SGHDT and CDR2 YYEEEE. The CDR3 loop is CASSPSWRGGPYGYTF. The CDR3 bases are TGTGCCAGCAGCCCCTCTTGGAGAGGGGGCCCATATGGCTACACCTTC. The entire variable domain, with the rest obtained from reference TRBV5-6 and TRBJ1-2, is as follows: DAGVTQSPTHLIKTRGQQVTLRCSPKSGHDTVSWYQQALGQGPQFIFQYYEEEERQRGNFPDRFSGHQFPNYSSELNVNALLLGDSALYLCASSPSWRGGPYGYTFGSGTRLTVV.

V usage is TRBV7-2 and J usage is TRBJ2-5; 11 positions match TRBD2. Germline V gene sequence: CDR1 SGHTA, CDR2 FQGNSA. V lost 4 bases, J lost 2 bases, and 6 bases stayed unmatched. This CDR3 region has 16 residues. The CDR3 protein is CASSSSWTSGQETQYF. CDR3 in DNA: TGTGCCAGCAGCTCCTCTTGGACTAGCGGGCAAGAGACCCAGTACTTC.

The chain carries TRBV19 and TRBJ1-3; TRBD1 aligns across 7 bases. CDR1 is LNHDA, CDR2 SQIVND, per germline (reference sequence). Trimming removed 7 bases from V and 0 bases from J; junction bases left unmatched: 6. The CDR3 spans 15 residues. Here the CDR3 reads CASKGQPSSGNTIYF. In DNA form, the CDR3 reads TGTGCCAGTAAGGGACAGCCAAGCTCTGGAAACACCATATATTTT.